Presented here are 15 T cell receptor beta chains from one specimen sequenced in a study of blood T cell repertoires in COVID-19. TCRdb's copy holds only in-frame clones and misses some; the assay was immunoSEQ multiplex PCR. The sample consists of about 53,000 clones, roughly four fifths of them appearing once. Material for sequencing was peripheral blood. Receptors originate from a human donor in a cohort sampled during active COVID-19.

This clone was detected a few times. The chain couples TRBV5-6 to TRBJ2-3, with TRBD1 as a possible D gene (6 bases). CDR1 and CDR2 from the germline V gene are SGHDT and YYEEEE. Trimming removed 0 bases from V and 8 bases from J, with 16 bases in between. The CDR3 is 15 residues long. CDR3 nucleotide sequence: TGTGCCAGCAGCTTGGCCCGGCTGGGACAAGGTACGCAGTATTTT. Encoded protein: CASSLARLGQGTQYF.

Here the CDR3 reads CASRLAGVNNEQFF. As DNA, the CDR3 is TGTGCCAGCAGACTAGCGGGAGTAAACAATGAGCAGTTCTTC. The rearrangement uses TRBV28 and TRBJ2-1; TRBD2 matches 11 bases. The trim removed 6 bases at V and 5 bases at J, leaving 3 bases unmatched. CDR3 size: 14 residues. The V gene's germline CDR1 is MDHEN and CDR2 SYDVKM.

The CDR3 DNA sequence: TGTGCCAGCAGTGACGAGGCGGCGGGACCTAATGAGCAGTTCTTC. Its translation: CASSDEAAGPNEQFF. The chain uses TRBV6-4 and TRBJ2-1; D is possibly TRBD2 (6 bases). This CDR3 has 15 amino acids. V gave up 2 bases and J gave up 7 bases, with 15 bases separating them. The germline gives CDR1 MRHNA, CDR2 SNTAGT.

The V call is TRBV7-2, the J call TRBJ1-1; D not resolved. This CDR3 region has 12 residues. With 3 bases removed from V and 6 bases from J, the gap between germline ends came to 8 bases. Germline V gene lookup returns CDR1 SGHTA and CDR2 FQGNSA. For the CDR3, the DNA is TGTGCCAGCAGCTTCTCGAGAGCTGAAGCTTTCTTT. This gives the protein CASSFSRAEAFF.

There are many counts of this clone. Compared with germline, one end of the junction differs, possibly owing to a read error. This rearrangement joins TRBV19 to TRBJ2-7; D might be TRBD2 (6 bases). Looked up from germline, CDR1 is LNHDA and CDR2 is SQIVND (reference sequence). The CDR3 runs 10 residues. The DNA for the CDR3 is TGTGCCACCTACCTTCGGGACTTTTATTTC. Translation gives CATYLRDFYF.

The V and J genes are TRBV6-5 and TRBJ1-6; no clear D. CDR1 and CDR2 from the germline V gene are MNHEY and SVGAGI. CDR3 length: 14 amino acids. The V end was cut by 9 bases, the J end by 7 bases, with 16 bases between. The CDR3: CASLGRLRNSPLHF. Written as DNA, the CDR3 is TGTGCCAGTTTAGGGAGGCTTAGGAATTCACCCCTCCACTTT.

The chain employs TRBV9 and TRBJ2-1; 7 positions match TRBD1. The CDR3 has 16 residues. J lost 4 bases, V lost 3 bases, and 10 bases had no gene match. CDR1 and CDR2 from the germline V gene are SGDLS and YYNGEE. CDR3 in amino acids: CASSANRGLGYNEQFF. DNA for the CDR3: TGTGCCAGCAGCGCTAACAGGGGCTTGGGGTACAATGAGCAGTTCTTC.

V is TRBV7-2 and J is TRBJ2-7; 8 bases match TRBD2. The CDR3 has 15 residues. Trimming removed 4 bases from V and 2 bases from J; junction bases left unmatched: 7. CDR1 is SGHTA, CDR2 FQGNSA, per germline. This CDR3 reads CASSSGIGGAYEQYF. The DNA of the CDR3 is TGTGCCAGCAGCTCGGGGATCGGGGGGGCCTACGAGCAGTACTTC.

The CDR3 nucleotides are TGTGCCAGCAGCTTACAACGCTATAATGGCTACACCTTC. Translation: CASSLQRYNGYTF. The chain recombines TRBV7-2 with TRBJ1-2, with D unresolved. Germline V gene data show CDR1 as SGHTA and CDR2 as FQGNSA. The CDR3 length is 13 residues. The V gene lost 2 bases and the J gene lost 6 bases, with 10 bases spanning the gap.

V is TRBV7-2 and J is TRBJ2-7; TRBD2 aligns across 8 bases. Trimming took 0 bases from V and 2 from J; bases not matched to a gene: 3. The CDR3 has 15 residues. Germline V CDR1 and CDR2: SGHTA, FQGNSA. DNA for the CDR3: TGTGCCAGCAGCTTAGCGCGGGGGGCCCCCTACGAGCAGTACTTC. Its translation is CASSLARGAPYEQYF.

The genes are TRBV7-2 and TRBJ2-6; D gene ambiguous. CDR1 and CDR2 from the germline V gene are SGHTA and FQGNSA. The CDR3 consists of 17 residues. V was pared by 4 bases and J by 2 bases, with 15 bases between. The CDR3 sequence: CASSSRSVGAGANVLTF. CDR3 nucleotides: TGTGCCAGCAGCTCCAGATCGGTCGGAGCTGGGGCCAACGTCCTGACTTTC.

The chain combines TRBV29-1 with TRBJ2-3, with D unclear. Deletions cut 7 bases from V and 2 bases from J, with 7 bases between. The CDR3 extends over 11 amino acids. The V gene's germline CDR1 is SQVTM and CDR2 ANQGSEA. The CDR3 DNA reads as TGCAGCGCGGTTATCACAGATACGCAGTATTTT. Amino acid sequence: CSAVITDTQYF.

The chain employs TRBV2 and TRBJ1-1, with a tentative D call TRBD1 (5 bases). Trimming stripped 6 bases from V and 6 bases from J, with 11 bases between. Germline CDR1 is SNHLY and CDR2 is FYNNEI. This CDR3 has 12 amino acids. The CDR3 DNA reads as TGTGCCAGCAGGGGCGGGACGCCTGAAGCTTTCTTT. Translated, it gives CASRGGTPEAFF.

The count of this clone is one. The V and J genes are TRBV19 and TRBJ1-3; 7 nucleotides match TRBD1. The CDR3 length is 18 residues. Losses at the gene ends were 3 bases for V and 0 bases for J; bases not matched to a gene: 11. CDR1 LNHDA and CDR2 SQIVND come from the germline V gene (reference sequence). The DNA for the CDR3 is TGTGCCAGTAGTATCCAGGGGGTCTCCCAGAGCTCTGGAAACACCATATATTTT. It specifies CASSIQGVSQSSGNTIYF. The full variable domain, rest sourced from reference TRBV19 and TRBJ1-3, is DGGITQSPKYLFRKEGQNVTLSCEQNLNHDAMYWYRQDPGQGLRLIYYSQIVNDFQKGDIAEGYSVSREKKESFPLTVTSAQKNPTAFYLCASSIQGVSQSSGNTIYFGEGSWLTVV.

This clone was recorded a few times. The CDR3 coding sequence is TGCGCCAGCAGAAGGGAGGCAGCAACTAATGAAAAACTGTTTTTT. As protein: CASRREAATNEKLFF. The rearrangement uses TRBV4-3 and TRBJ1-4, with no clear D. The CDR3 runs to 15 residues. V dropped 6 bases and J dropped 0 bases, with 11 bases sitting between them. CDR1 and CDR2 from the germline V gene are LGHNA and YSLEER.